This is a list of T cell receptor beta chains from one sample in a study of cytomegalovirus exposure and HLA in healthy donors. Some clones are missing from TCRdb's copy, which holds only in-frame ones; the method was immunoSEQ multiplex PCR. The sample includes 90,000 to 150,000 clones, 70% to 90% of them seen just once. Material: PBMCs. Receptors were obtained from a man aged 18 to 29 in good health and CMV-seronegative. CDR3s include the opening cysteine and the closing phenylalanine or tryptophan. The D gene is left open where the match is weak. Some rows mark clone size as missing; the rest say once, few, many or name a class of expanded clone.

CDR3: CASSSTVLVTEAFF
DNA: TGTGCCAGCAGTTCGACAGTCTTGGTCACTGAAGCTTTCTTT
J: TRBJ1-1
D: .
length: 14
size: .
V: TRBV28

CDR3: CASGDGYNEQFF
DNA: TGCGCCAGCGGAGACGGCTACAATGAGCAGTTCTTC
J: TRBJ2-1
D: .
length: 12
size: .
V: TRBV10-2

CDR3: CASSPGQSPYTF
DNA: TGTGCCAGCTCACCTGGACAGAGCCCCTACACCTTC
J: TRBJ1-2
D: .
length: 12
size: .
V: TRBV18

CDR3: CASSPSGTGIGAYEQYF
DNA: TGTGCCAGCAGCCCTTCCGGGACAGGGATCGGGGCCTACGAGCAGTACTTC
J: TRBJ2-7
D: TRBD1
length: 17
size: .
V: TRBV9

CDR3: CASSPIKTGTVYGYTF
DNA: TGTGCCAGCAGCCCTATAAAAACCGGGACAGTATATGGCTACACCTTC
J: TRBJ1-2
D: TRBD1
length: 16
size: .
V: TRBV11-2

CDR3: CASSPQAGEMNTEAFF
DNA: TGTGCCAGCTCACCACAGGCAGGCGAAATGAACACTGAAGCTTTCTTT
J: TRBJ1-1
D: .
length: 16
size: .
V: TRBV18

CDR3: CASSFTRYGYTF
DNA: TGTGCCAGCAGTTTTACCCGGTATGGCTACACCTTC
J: TRBJ1-2
D: .
length: 12
size: many
V: TRBV28

CDR3: CASSQDLPRDNTEAFF
DNA: TGCGCCAGCAGCCAAGATTTACCCAGGGATAATACTGAAGCTTTCTTT
J: TRBJ1-1
D: .
length: 16
size: once
V: TRBV4-3

CDR3: CASRMGQRDEKLFF
DNA: TGCGCCAGCAGAATGGGACAGCGTGACGAAAAACTGTTTTTT
J: TRBJ1-4
D: TRBD1
length: 14
size: .
V: TRBV5-1

CDR3: CASSQVRQDSFSTDTQYF
DNA: TGCGCCAGCAGCCAAGTCAGGCAGGACTCTTTTTCTACAGATACGCAGTATTTT
J: TRBJ2-3
D: .
length: 18
size: .
V: TRBV4-3

CDR3: CASSPTGRYYEQYF
DNA: TGTGCCAGCAGCCCTACAGGGAGATACTACGAGCAGTACTTC
J: TRBJ2-7
D: .
length: 14
size: .
V: TRBV9

CDR3: CASRMTSTDTQYF
DNA: TGTGCCAGCAGGATGACTAGCACAGATACGCAGTATTTT
J: TRBJ2-3
D: .
length: 13
size: .
V: TRBV27

CDR3: CASSWGGASNQPQHF
DNA: TGTGCCAGCAGTTGGGGTGGGGCCAGCAATCAGCCCCAGCATTTT
J: TRBJ1-5
D: .
length: 15
size: .
V: TRBV7-9

CDR3: CASSLGGTDPDTQYF
DNA: TGTGCCAGCAGCTTGGGGGGGACAGATCCAGATACGCAGTATTTT
J: TRBJ2-3
D: TRBD1
length: 15
size: .
V: TRBV5-8

CDR3: CASSLLAGGVETQYF
DNA: TGTGCCAGCAGCCTACTAGCGGGGGGCGTGGAGACCCAGTACTTC
J: TRBJ2-5
D: TRBD2
length: 15
size: .
V: TRBV14

CDR3: CASSLDGTSQETQYF
DNA: TGTGCCAGCAGCTTAGATGGGACTAGCCAAGAGACCCAGTACTTC
J: TRBJ2-5
D: TRBD2
length: 15
size: once
V: TRBV11-2

CDR3: CASSLWARVSPSGANVLTF
DNA: TGTGCCAGCAGTTTATGGGCCAGGGTCTCTCCCTCTGGGGCCAACGTCCTGACTTTC
J: TRBJ2-6
D: .
length: 19
size: few
V: TRBV27

CDR3: CASSLTGLGNTIYF
DNA: TGTGCCAGCAGCTTAACAGGGCTTGGAAACACCATATATTTT
J: TRBJ1-3
D: .
length: 14
size: .
V: TRBV7-9

CDR3: CASSLAGLGNTIYF
DNA: TGTGCCAGCAGCTTGGCAGGATTAGGAAACACCATATATTTT
J: TRBJ1-3
D: .
length: 14
size: .
V: TRBV5-6

CDR3: CASRTHGQGARSPLHF
DNA: TGTGCCAGCAGGACCCACGGACAGGGGGCGCGATCACCCCTCCACTTT
J: TRBJ1-6
D: TRBD1
length: 16
size: .
V: TRBV6-6

CDR3: CASSYSLTEQYF
DNA: TGTGCCAGCAGTTACTCGTTGACAGAGCAGTACTTC
J: TRBJ2-7
D: .
length: 12
size: .
V: TRBV6-5

CDR3: CASSISTASYEQYF
DNA: TGTGCCAGTAGTATTAGTACAGCCTCCTACGAGCAGTACTTC
J: TRBJ2-7
D: .
length: 14
size: .
V: TRBV19

CDR3: CASSTQDSYNEQFF
DNA: TGTGCCAGCAGCACACAGGACAGCTACAATGAGCAGTTCTTC
J: TRBJ2-1
D: .
length: 14
size: .
V: TRBV11-3

CDR3: CAIYSTRGSTDTQYF
DNA: TGTGCCATCTACTCAACGAGGGGGAGCACAGATACGCAGTATTTT
J: TRBJ2-3
D: .
length: 15
size: .
V: TRBV19

CDR3: CASSFSGAGVAHEQYF
DNA: TGTGCCAGCAGTTTCTCGGGAGCGGGAGTTGCCCACGAGCAGTACTTC
J: TRBJ2-7
D: TRBD2
length: 16
size: once
V: TRBV27

CDR3: CSVGTGASTDTQYF
DNA: TGCAGCGTTGGAACAGGGGCCAGCACAGATACGCAGTATTTT
J: TRBJ2-3
D: TRBD1
length: 14
size: .
V: TRBV29-1

CDR3: CASSEGTDLAEAFF
DNA: TGTGCCAGCAGTGAGGGGACAGACTTAGCTGAAGCTTTCTTT
J: TRBJ1-1
D: TRBD1
length: 14
size: .
V: TRBV25-1

CDR3: CAWNPKSGGASNEQFF
DNA: TGTGCCTGGAACCCGAAGAGCGGGGGGGCTAGTAATGAGCAGTTCTTC
J: TRBJ2-1
D: TRBD2
length: 16
size: .
V: TRBV30

CDR3: CASSPQTGVEQYF
DNA: TGTGCCAGCAGCCCTCAGACAGGGGTCGAGCAGTACTTC
J: TRBJ2-7
D: TRBD1
length: 13
size: once
V: TRBV9

CDR3: CASSQETSGGVVYNEQFF
DNA: TGCGCCAGCAGCCAGGAGACTAGCGGGGGGGTGGTATACAATGAGCAGTTCTTC
J: TRBJ2-1
D: TRBD2
length: 18
size: .
V: TRBV4-3

CDR3: CASSLAGARYNEQFF
DNA: TGTGCCAGCAGTTTAGCGGGAGCTAGGTACAATGAGCAGTTCTTC
J: TRBJ2-1
D: TRBD2
length: 15
size: once
V: TRBV6-5

CDR3: CASSSPWGRADTQYF
DNA: TGTGCCAGCAGCTCACCTTGGGGGAGGGCAGATACGCAGTATTTT
J: TRBJ2-3
D: TRBD2
length: 15
size: .
V: TRBV7-8

CDR3: CASSMSNHPTNYGYTF
DNA: TGTGCCAGCAGCATGAGTAACCACCCTACTAACTATGGCTACACCTTC
J: TRBJ1-2
D: .
length: 16
size: few
V: TRBV7-8

CDR3: CASSGTSGDTDTQYF
DNA: TGTGCCAGCAGTGGGACTAGCGGGGACACAGATACGCAGTATTTT
J: TRBJ2-3
D: TRBD2
length: 15
size: .
V: TRBV2

CDR3: CAWSVQINGAFF
DNA: TGTGCCTGGAGTGTACAGATAAACGGAGCTTTCTTT
J: TRBJ1-1
D: .
length: 12
size: .
V: TRBV30